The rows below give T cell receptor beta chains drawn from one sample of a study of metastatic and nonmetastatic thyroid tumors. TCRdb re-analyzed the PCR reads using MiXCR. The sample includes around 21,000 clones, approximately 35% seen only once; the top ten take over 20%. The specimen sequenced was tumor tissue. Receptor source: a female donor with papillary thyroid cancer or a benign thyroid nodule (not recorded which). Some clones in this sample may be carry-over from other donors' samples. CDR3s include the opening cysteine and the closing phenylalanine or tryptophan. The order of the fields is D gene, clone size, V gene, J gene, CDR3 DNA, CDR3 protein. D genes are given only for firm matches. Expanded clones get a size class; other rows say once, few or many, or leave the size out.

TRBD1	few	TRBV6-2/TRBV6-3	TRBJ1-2	TGTGCCAGCAGTACCGGCGGGACAGGGGGCTTTAACTATGGCTACACCTTC	CASSTGGTGGFNYGYTF
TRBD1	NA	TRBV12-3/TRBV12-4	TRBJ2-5	TGTGCCAGCACAGGGACAGTTCGAGAGACCCAGTACTTC	CASTGTVRETQYF
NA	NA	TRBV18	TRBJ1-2	TGTGCCAGCTCACCGGAAGGCAGGCTACGCTATGGCTACACCTTC	CASSPEGRLRYGYTF
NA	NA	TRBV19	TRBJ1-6	TGTGCCAGTAGGATCGTTGGGGGAAGAGATTCACCCCTCCACTTT	CASRIVGGRDSPLHF
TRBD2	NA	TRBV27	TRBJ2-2	TGTGCCAGCCGAGGACTAGCGGGAGGAATGTATGGCACCGGGGAGCTGTTTTTT	CASRGLAGGMYGTGELFF
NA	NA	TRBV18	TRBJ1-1	TGTGCCAGCTCACCCCCCCCCACAACGGGGACTGAAGCTTTCTTT	CASSPPPTTGTEAFF
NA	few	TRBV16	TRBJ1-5	TGTGCCAGCAGCCAATCAGACGGAGTGGGTCAGCCCCAGCATTTT	CASSQSDGVGQPQHF
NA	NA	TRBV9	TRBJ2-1	TGTGCCAGCAGCGTAGAGGGAATAAGCGATGAGCAGTTCTTC	CASSVEGISDEQFF
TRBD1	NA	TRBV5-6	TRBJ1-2	TGTGCCAGCAGCCTCGACAGGGGGTCGTACTACACCTTC	CASSLDRGSYYTF
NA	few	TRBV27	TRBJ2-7	TGTGCCAGCAGTATCGGGGACGGAACCTACGAGCAGTACTTC	CASSIGDGTYEQYF
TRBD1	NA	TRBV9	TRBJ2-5	TGTGCCAGCAGCCCTAGTCGGGACAGGGAAGGAGAGACCCAGTACTTC	CASSPSRDREGETQYF
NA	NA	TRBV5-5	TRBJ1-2	TGTGCCAGCAGCTTGGTTGCTGGAAATAACTATGGCTACACCTTC	CASSLVAGNNYGYTF
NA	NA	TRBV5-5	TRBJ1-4	TGTGCCAGCAGCTTGGTACCAGTTAATGAAAAACTGTTTTTT	CASSLVPVNEKLFF
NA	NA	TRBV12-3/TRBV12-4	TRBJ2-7	TGTGCCAGCAGCCTCAGGGGCATCTACGAGCAGTACTTC	CASSLRGIYEQYF
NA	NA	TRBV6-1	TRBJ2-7	TGTGCCAGCAGTGTTGGGCCCCTCTCCTACGAGCAGTACTTC	CASSVGPLSYEQYF
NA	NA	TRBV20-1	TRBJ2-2	TGCAGTGCTAGGTCAGGTCCCACCGGGGAGCTGTTTTTT	CSARSGPTGELFF
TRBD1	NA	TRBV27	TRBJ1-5	TGTGCCACCGGACAGGCTAGGGAGCCCCAGCATTTT	CATGQAREPQHF
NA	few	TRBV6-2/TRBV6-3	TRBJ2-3	TGTGCCATTTCTCCAGGCTTGGAGGGGGGCACAGATACGCAGTATTTT	CAISPGLEGGTDTQYF
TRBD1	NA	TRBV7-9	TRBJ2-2	TGTGCCAGCAGCAAGGTGACAGGGACCGGGGAGCTGTTTTTT	CASSKVTGTGELFF
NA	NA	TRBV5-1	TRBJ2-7	TGCGCCAGCAGCTTCTCACCGACGCGCGAGCAGTACTTC	CASSFSPTREQYF
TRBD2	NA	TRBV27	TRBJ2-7	TGTGCCAGCAGTGAGGGCGGGGGAGCTACGAAGCAGTACTTC	CASSEGGGATKQYF
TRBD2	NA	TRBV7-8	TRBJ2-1	TGTGCCAGCAGCCTAGGGACTAGCGGGAGCAATGAGCAGTTCTTC	CASSLGTSGSNEQFF
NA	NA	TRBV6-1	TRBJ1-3	TGTGCCAGCAGTCTCCGGGACTCGTCTGGAAACACCATATATTTT	CASSLRDSSGNTIYF
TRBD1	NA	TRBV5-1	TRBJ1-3	TGCGCCAGCAGCACTGGACAGGGGGCTGGAAACACCATATATTTT	CASSTGQGAGNTIYF